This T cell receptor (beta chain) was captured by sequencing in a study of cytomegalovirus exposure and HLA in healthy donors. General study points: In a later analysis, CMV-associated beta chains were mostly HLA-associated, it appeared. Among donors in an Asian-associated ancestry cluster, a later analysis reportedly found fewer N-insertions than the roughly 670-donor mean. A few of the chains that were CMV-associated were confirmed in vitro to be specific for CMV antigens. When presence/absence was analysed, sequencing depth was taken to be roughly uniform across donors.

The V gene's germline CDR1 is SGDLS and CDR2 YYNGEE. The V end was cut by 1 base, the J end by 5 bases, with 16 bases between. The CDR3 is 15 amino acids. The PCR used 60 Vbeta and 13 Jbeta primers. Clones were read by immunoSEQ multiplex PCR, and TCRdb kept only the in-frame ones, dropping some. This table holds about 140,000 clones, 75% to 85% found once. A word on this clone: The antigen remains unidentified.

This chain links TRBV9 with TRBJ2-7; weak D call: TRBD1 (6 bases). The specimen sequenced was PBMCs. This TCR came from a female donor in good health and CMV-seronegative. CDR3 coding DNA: TGTGCCAGCAGCGTAACTCCGGGACAAAGAAACGAGCAGTACTTC. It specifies CASSVTPGQRNEQYF.